A single sample is the source of the 21 T cell receptor beta chains below, sequenced in a study of cytomegalovirus exposure and HLA in healthy donors. Both 60 Vbeta primers and 13 Jbeta primers went into the PCR. The table came from immunoSEQ multiplex PCR; TCRdb's copy has only in-frame clones and leaves some out. Among around 120,000 clones listed, roughly four fifths were seen once. What was sequenced was PBMCs. Receptors were obtained from a male donor in good health and CMV-seropositive.

In this sample, this clone turned up once. This rearrangement joins TRBV6-1 to TRBJ2-1; possibly TRBD1 for D (6 bases). This CDR3 spans 14 amino acids. V lost 8 bases to trimming and J lost 5 bases, with 16 bases between them. Germline CDR1 is MNHNS and CDR2 is SASEGT. This CDR3 reads CASLDRTLNNEQFF. The CDR3 DNA sequence: TGTGCCAGCTTAGACAGGACTCTCAACAATGAGCAGTTCTTC.

CDR3 sequence reads: CASSERQGSAYEQYF. As DNA, the CDR3 is TGTGCCAGCAGTGAGAGACAGGGATCGGCCTACGAGCAGTACTTC. The chain employs TRBV6-1 and TRBJ2-7; 7 positions match TRBD1. This CDR3 is built from 15 residues. J gave up 2 bases and V 3 bases, and 7 bases lay outside the gene matches. CDR1 MNHNS and CDR2 SASEGT come from the germline V gene.

The chain couples TRBV7-2 to TRBJ2-1; D not resolved. The V gene lost 2 bases and the J gene lost 1 base, with 12 bases spanning the gap. CDR1 SGHTA and CDR2 FQGNSA come from the germline V gene. The CDR3 covers 16 residues. CDR3 protein: CASSLNGDSSYNEQFF. In DNA, the CDR3 is TGTGCCAGCAGCTTAAATGGCGACTCTTCCTACAATGAGCAGTTCTTC. Combining the CDR3 with reference TRBV7-2 and TRBJ2-1 gives the whole variable domain GAGVSQSPSNKVTEKGKDVELRCDPISGHTALYWYRQSLGQGLEFLIYFQGNSAPDKSGLPSDRFSAERTGGSVSTLTIQRTQQEDSAVYLCASSLNGDSSYNEQFFGPGTRLTVL.

V gene TRBV19 combines with J gene TRBJ1-5; D perhaps matches TRBD1 (5 bases). V dropped 6 bases and J dropped 2 bases, with 14 bases sitting between them. This CDR3 is 15 amino acids long. Germline lookup yields CDR1 LNHDA and CDR2 SQIVND (reference sequence). Written as DNA, the CDR3 is TGTGCCAGTAGCCCCGGGGGAGGGGGCAATCAGCCCCAGCATTTT. Translated, it gives CASSPGGGGNQPQHF.

The CDR3 DNA sequence: TGCAGCGTTGGGGGGACTCCTGGCGAGCAGTACTTC. Its protein is CSVGGTPGEQYF. The chain uses TRBV29-1 and TRBJ2-7; the D gene is possibly TRBD2 (6 bases). Per germline, CDR1 SQVTM and CDR2 ANQGSEA. CDR3 length equals 12 residues. Trimming took off 4 bases at V and 6 bases at J, with 13 bases between the two ends.

The rearrangement links TRBV7-2 to TRBJ1-1; TRBD1 is a possible D gene (5 bases). CDR1 and CDR2 (germline): SGHTA, FQGNSA. The CDR3 contains 15 residues. Trimming left V 5 bases short and J 2 bases short, with 15 bases between. The CDR3 nucleotides read TGTGCCAGCAGCCCGGTCGGCGGGGGAAACACTGAAGCTTTCTTT. Its translation is CASSPVGGGNTEAFF.

This clone has only a few counts. The rearrangement joins TRBV5-6 to TRBJ2-3; D gene uncertain. The CDR3 covers 13 residues. CDR1 and CDR2 (germline): SGHDT, YYEEEE. V was clipped by 5 bases and J by 4 bases, with 11 bases between them. CDR3 amino acids: CASRAPGADTQYF. As DNA, the CDR3 is TGTGCCAGCAGGGCTCCAGGCGCAGATACGCAGTATTTT.

The DNA for the CDR3 is TGTGCCAGCAGCCCATCGCGGGGGAATCAGCCCCAGCATTTT. Residues: CASSPSRGNQPQHF. The chain has TRBV7-8 and TRBJ1-5; D might be TRBD1 (5 bases). CDR1 and CDR2 from the germline V gene are SGHVS and FQNEAQ. Trimming stripped 5 bases from V and 4 bases from J, with 12 bases between. This CDR3 region has 14 residues.

The chain links TRBV7-2 to TRBJ2-7; D gene unclear. CDR3 length: 15 residues. V lost 1 base and J 0 bases, leaving 10 bases between the germline ends. CDR1 and CDR2 (germline): SGHTA, FQGNSA. The CDR3 DNA follows: TGTGCCAGCAGCTTAGTAACCGCGAGCTCCTACGAGCAGTACTTC. Translated: CASSLVTASSYEQYF.

V and J are TRBV7-2 and TRBJ2-6; the match to TRBD1 covers 9 bases. Germline V gene data show CDR1 as SGHTA and CDR2 as FQGNSA. The CDR3 is 16 amino acids. After removal of 5 bases from V and 1 base from J, the junction contained 3 bases not matched to a gene. The CDR3 DNA reads as TGTGCCAGCAGCACGGGGACAGGGTCTGGGGCCAACGTCCTGACTTTC. It codes for CASSTGTGSGANVLTF. The full variable domain, in which reference TRBV7-2 and TRBJ2-6 provide the parts outside the CDR3, is GAGVSQSPSNKVTEKGKDVELRCDPISGHTALYWYRQSLGQGLEFLIYFQGNSAPDKSGLPSDRFSAERTGGSVSTLTIQRTQQEDSAVYLCASSTGTGSGANVLTFGAGSRLTVL.

This clone has a single count. The sample has other DNA sequences that encode this CDR3 too. The chain combines TRBV2 with TRBJ2-5; D is possibly TRBD2 (6 bases). From germline, CDR1 is SNHLY and CDR2 FYNNEI. V was pared by 7 bases and J by 3 bases, with 18 bases between. The CDR3 has 15 amino acids. CDR3 sequence: CASTQNSGTEETQYF. The CDR3 DNA sequence: TGTGCCAGCACCCAGAACTCAGGGACTGAAGAGACCCAGTACTTC.

V usage is TRBV19 and J usage is TRBJ2-1; D possibly corresponds to TRBD1 (5 bases). The CDR3 has 13 residues. Between the trimmed V and J ends, which lost 2 bases and 7 bases, there was a span of 9 bases. Germline CDR1 LNHDA, CDR2 SQIVND (reference sequence). DNA for the CDR3: TGTGCCAGTAGTATACAGGGCGTGAATGAGCAGTTCTTC. Translation: CASSIQGVNEQFF. The full variable domain, in which reference TRBV19 and TRBJ2-1 provide the parts outside the CDR3, is DGGITQSPKYLFRKEGQNVTLSCEQNLNHDAMYWYRQDPGQGLRLIYYSQIVNDFQKGDIAEGYSVSREKKESFPLTVTSAQKNPTAFYLCASSIQGVNEQFFGPGTRLTVL.

V and J are TRBV5-4 and TRBJ2-3, with D unclear. Trimming shortened V by 2 bases and J by 4 bases, and 5 bases separated the two germline ends. This CDR3 comprises 12 residues. Germline CDR1 is SGHNT and CDR2 is YYREEE (reference sequence). The CDR3 protein is CASSFQADTQYF. In nucleotides, the CDR3 is TGTGCCAGCAGCTTCCAGGCAGATACGCAGTATTTT.

The chain is built from TRBV10-3 and TRBJ2-2; 8 nucleotides agree with TRBD2. Germline trimming cut 6 bases from V and 5 bases from J; bases unmatched to any gene: 8. The CDR3 covers 15 residues. Germline V gives CDR1 ENHRY, CDR2 SYGVKD. Here the CDR3 DNA reads TGTGCCATCAGCGCAGGGTCGGGAGGGACCGGGGAGCTGTTTTTT. It encodes CAISAGSGGTGELFF.

The CDR3 nucleotides read TGTGCCAGCAGCATCCGGACAGAGAGAAACACCATATATTTT. Translated: CASSIRTERNTIYF. This rearrangement joins TRBV5-5 to TRBJ1-3; D is perhaps TRBD1 (6 bases). CDR1 is SGHKS, CDR2 YYEKEE, per germline (reference sequence). The germline V and J ends were trimmed by 4 bases and 5 bases, with 13 bases remaining between them. CDR3 length: 14 residues.

V usage is TRBV5-1 and J usage is TRBJ2-1; 11 bases align to TRBD1. Germline V gene lookup returns CDR1 SGHRS and CDR2 YFSETQ. Trimming cost V 2 bases and J 1 base; bases outside gene matches: 14. The CDR3 runs 20 residues. CDR3 amino acids: CASSFLRTGGGGKSYNEQFF. Here the CDR3 DNA reads TGCGCCAGCAGCTTCTTACGGACAGGGGGCGGCGGGAAGTCCTACAATGAGCAGTTCTTC.

This clone is classed as medium-sized. The rearrangement links TRBV19 to TRBJ2-7, with D perhaps TRBD1 (7 bases). Trimming took off 5 bases at V and 7 bases at J, with 12 bases between the two ends. CDR1 and CDR2 (germline): LNHDA, SQIVND (reference sequence). The CDR3 spans 12 residues. CDR3 protein: CASSPPGGEQYF. The CDR3, as DNA: TGTGCCAGTAGTCCCCCAGGGGGGGAGCAGTACTTC.

This clone showed up just a few times. This chain uses TRBV28 with TRBJ2-3; TRBD2 matches 9 bases. With V trimmed by 5 bases and J by 2 bases, 11 bases remained unmatched. CDR1 MDHEN and CDR2 SYDVKM come from the germline V gene. The CDR3 consists of 17 residues. The CDR3 DNA follows: TGTGCCAGCAGTCCCACAGGGTCTAGCGGGATCACAGATACGCAGTATTTT. Translated, it gives CASSPTGSSGITDTQYF.

This clone was observed a single time. The chain's CDR3 is CASSLAQGTGLHEQYF. In DNA, the CDR3 is TGTGCCAGCAGCTTAGCGCAAGGGACAGGGCTTCACGAGCAGTACTTC. This sequence joins TRBV7-2 and TRBJ2-7, with 9 bases fitting TRBD1. This CDR3 has 16 residues. V was pared by 0 bases and J by 5 bases, with 8 bases of the junction left unmatched. Germline values: CDR1 SGHTA, CDR2 FQGNSA.

This clone has a single count. The CDR3 DNA reads as TGTGCCACCTCGGCGGGGACCGCTGGAAACACCATATATTTT. Translating it yields CATSAGTAGNTIYF. This chain links TRBV7-2 with TRBJ1-3, with D possibly matching TRBD1 (5 bases). Per the germline V gene, CDR1 is SGHTA and CDR2 is FQGNSA. The CDR3 totals 14 residues. V was shortened by 10 bases and J by 2 bases, with 15 bases between the two germline ends.

This clone was observed a few times. The V and J genes are TRBV25-1 and TRBJ2-5, with D possibly matching TRBD2 (6 bases). This CDR3 has 14 amino acids. Germline CDR1 and CDR2: MGHDK and SYGVNS. Trimming removed 1 base at V and 4 bases at J, with 10 bases between. This CDR3 reads CASSEFGGTETQYF. DNA of the CDR3: TGTGCCAGCAGTGAATTTGGGGGGACAGAGACCCAGTACTTC.